This TCR beta chain is drawn from a study of blood T cell repertoires in COVID-19. Study overall: Samples came from the United States, Italy and Spain, spanning acute and convalescent COVID-19. From T cells, B-cell-depleted T cells, or PBMCs came the material, which was cDNA or gDNA.

There are 13 residues in the CDR3. Germline V gene data show CDR1 as SGHTA and CDR2 as FQGTGA. V lost 2 bases to trimming and J lost 5 bases, with 9 bases between them. In the original processing: Amplifying reference gene primers gave estimates of nucleated cell counts. Data came from immunoSEQ multiplex PCR; TCRdb stores just in-frame clones and leaves some out. V, J and clone size were drawn from that table, and D and trimming were deduced from the DNA. The sample shows 200,000 or so clones, 70% to 90% of them seen only once. The J gene is TRBJ1-1, the V gene TRBV7-3; D unclear. The material sequenced was peripheral blood. The origin of this receptor is a human donor with active or convalescent COVID-19. The donor label of this sample is uncertain. The CDR3 nucleotides read TGTGCCAGCAGCTTAGGTGTCAGGACTGAAGCTTTCTTT. Its translation is CASSLGVRTEAFF.